This paragraph covers one T cell receptor beta chain sequence. No antigen is known for it. This specimen belongs to a study of T-cell reconstitution after alpha-beta-depleted transplantation in children. V gave up 2 bases and J gave up 5 bases, with 18 bases separating them. The CDR3 spans 17 residues. Germline CDR1 reads SGHDN; CDR2 reads FVKESK. The authors prepared the TCRbeta library with unique molecular identifiers. TCRdb reanalysed the PCR reads using MiXCR and keeps one entry per CDR3 protein. The table has 97,000 or so distinct CDR3 sequences, 7.5% to 9.5% seen once. Study findings and constraints: There were some patients whose high TCRbeta diversity at day 60 came from surviving recipient T cells and thymic progenitors.

V usage is TRBV14 and J usage is TRBJ1-4; maybe TRBD1 (5 bases). The receptor's source is a boy under 10 years old with acute lymphoblastic leukemia, due to receive a stem cell transplant. This material consisted of PBMCs, taken before TCRalphabeta/CD19-depleted stem cell transplant. The CDR3 protein is CASSQLKPGTSNEKLFF. The CDR3 DNA reads as TGTGCCAGCAGCCAACTTAAACCCGGGACGTCGAATGAAAAACTGTTTTTT.